This T cell receptor beta chain was captured by sequencing in a study of blood T cells in healthy people across ages (dated by TCRdb to the mid-2010s). Study-wide context: In model experiments, template switching captured roughly one uniquely barcoded TCR beta cDNA molecule for every two T cells. Age-related changes in TCR beta repertoire diversity were measured in the study by deep sequencing normalized with unique cDNA molecular identifiers. The study analyzed two additional independent replicas of 1 million unique cDNA reads from the same blood draw for two donors, one aged 18 to 30 and one aged 80 or older. Four age groups were formed from the donors: young (average roughly 15 years), middle-aged (approximately 41), aged (62) and long-lived (around 80).

The donors were some 39 Caucasian individuals from Russia, aged roughly 6 to 100 years, who were systemically healthy. Each donor gave 8 to 10 milliliters of peripheral blood, drawn into EDTA-treated Vacutainer tubes. Ficoll-Paque density-gradient centrifugation was used to isolate PBMCs, with at least 7 million obtained per sample. Total RNA was extracted from PBMCs with Trizol reagent, with at least 6 micrograms obtained per sample. For every donor, an aliquot of PBMCs went through flow cytometry to measure the percentages of naive CD45RAhigh/CD27high T cells. This clonotype was picked up many times. Its antigen is unknown. No base-level quality is on record; no much larger clone is a single base apart. The full study reports these points: Compared with the aged group, more naive CD4+ T cells, fewer expanded clones and increased TCR diversity were shown by the long-lived group, suggesting age selection. There was a strong correlation between observed TCR beta diversity and the percentage of naive T cells measured by flow cytometry. Because profiling used bulk unsorted PBMCs, naive and antigen-experienced compartments could not be compared conclusively. Observed TCR beta diversity per million T cells fell roughly linearly with age, and a significant reduction was already apparent by age around 44. Because the CMV infection status of the donors was unknown, age-related changes in expanded clonotypes may potentially have been confounded. Estimates of total diversity based on one million sequenced T cells were considered lower bounds and underestimates.

Libraries were made using 5' RACE. TCRdb shows the sequencer as Illumina HiSeq 2500. A second about 7 to 12 cycle PCR used a sample-barcoded 5' primer and a J-beta primer mix. A unique molecular identifier was introduced onto each TCR beta cDNA molecule by a template-switch 5' adaptor carrying 12 random nucleotides. Each sample yielded at least 3 million CDR3-containing paired-end reads. The Mint cDNA synthesis kit, primed by a TRBC-specific oligonucleotide, was used to synthesize first-strand cDNA from all RNA. Following uracil-DNA glycosylase treatment, a first 18-cycle PCR with universal primers M1SS and BC2_uni_R was performed on all cDNA. The paper's processing steps were these. Each sample was normalized by randomly selecting 1 million high-quality reads, each carrying a distinct molecular identifier. Instead of being binned into consensus sequences, reads with shared molecular identifiers were discarded. MiTCR, set to a Q25 quality threshold and the strictest error-elimination algorithm, was used for CDR3 identification, clonotype clustering and error correction. Lower-bound total TCR beta diversity was estimated with a nonparametric unseen species model using Euler transformation. In-frame beta chains were kept once TCRdb had trimmed the public reads at Q25 with fastp and called clones with MiXCR. Entries that share a CDR3 protein sequence are merged under the most common genes and DNA. V and J calls and clone size were set by TCRdb, not the authors. Here the sample has 800,000 to 950,000 distinct CDR3 sequences; 29% occur a single time. Of the sample, roughly a tenth falls within the top ten clones.

These data were also reused for a study on T cells of mothers and their children. The other study reports the following: Nine systemically healthy Caucasian individuals, comprising three mothers and their six children, were included as donors. cDNA synthesis used all of the extracted RNA, with 1.5 ug of RNA in each 15 ul reaction. In the second PCR, sample barcodes and 2-4 random nucleotides were introduced via the M1S primer. Each mother yielded over 9.5 million TCR beta CDR3 reads and each child some 3 million reads. Thymic selection shapes the output of TCR recombination in a similar way in related and unrelated pairs, and inherited differences have a minor effect. Normalized repertoire overlap was always slightly but never significantly higher in related than unrelated mother-child pairs. Persistent microchimeric T cell clones were not detected, at a sensitivity of about 99 clones per million clonotypes. In the study, deep NGS was used to compare the TCR beta repertoires of mothers and children, and features distinguishing related mother-child pairs from unrelated individuals were sought. On average, the children were roughly 11 +/- 4 years old, while the mothers were around 40 +/- 4 years old. Libraries were sequenced on Illumina HiSeq 2000 with 100+100 nt paired-end reads after adapter ligation with NEBNext reagents. Mother and child libraries were prepared a month apart and sequenced in separate runs to prevent cross-contamination. Each donor had between about 450,000 and 2,100,000 distinct TCR beta clonotypes identified. Naive TCR beta clonotypes were estimated from low-frequency clonotypes matched to each donor's FACS-determined naive share, without sorting.

Sequencing was done on a sample of blood. This TCR came from a woman in her forties in good health.

The sequenced DNA: TGCGCCAGCAGCGAGGGGTACTCCTACGAGCAGTACTTC. Translation gives CASSEGYSYEQYF. The chain couples TRBV5-1 to TRBJ2-7, with the D call perhaps TRBD1 or TRBD2, as 5 bases match in each case. The germline V gene encodes CDR1 SGHRS and CDR2 YFSETQ. At the junction V is shortened by 4 bases and J by 0 bases, with 8 bases in between. The cysteine opens and the phenylalanine closes a CDR3 of 13 amino acids. Just the 39-base CDR3 DNA is kept, in frame starting at base 1.